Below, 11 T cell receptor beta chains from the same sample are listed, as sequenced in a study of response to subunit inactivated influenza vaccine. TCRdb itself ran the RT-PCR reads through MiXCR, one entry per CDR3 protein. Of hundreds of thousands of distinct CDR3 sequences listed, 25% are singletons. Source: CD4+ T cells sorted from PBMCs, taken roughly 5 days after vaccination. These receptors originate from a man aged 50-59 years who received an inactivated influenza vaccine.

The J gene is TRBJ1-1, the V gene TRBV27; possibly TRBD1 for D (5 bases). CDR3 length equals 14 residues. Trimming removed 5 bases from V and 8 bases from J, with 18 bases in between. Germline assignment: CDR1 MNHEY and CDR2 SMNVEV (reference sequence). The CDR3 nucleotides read TGTGCCAGCAGTCCGAACTCTCAGGGTATCGAAGCTTTCTTT. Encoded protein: CASSPNSQGIEAFF.

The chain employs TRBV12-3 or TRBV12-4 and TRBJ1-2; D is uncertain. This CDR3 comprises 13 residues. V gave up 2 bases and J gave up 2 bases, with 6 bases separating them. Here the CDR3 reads CASSLLVNYGYTF. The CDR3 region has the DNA TGTGCCAGCAGTTTATTGGTCAACTATGGCTACACCTTC.

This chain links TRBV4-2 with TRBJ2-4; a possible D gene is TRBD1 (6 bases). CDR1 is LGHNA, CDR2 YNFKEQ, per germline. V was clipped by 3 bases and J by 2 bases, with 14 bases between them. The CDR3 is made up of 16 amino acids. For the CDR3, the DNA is TGTGCCAGCAGCCACGGACAGCCAGGGCCCAAAAACATTCAGTACTTC. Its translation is CASSHGQPGPKNIQYF.

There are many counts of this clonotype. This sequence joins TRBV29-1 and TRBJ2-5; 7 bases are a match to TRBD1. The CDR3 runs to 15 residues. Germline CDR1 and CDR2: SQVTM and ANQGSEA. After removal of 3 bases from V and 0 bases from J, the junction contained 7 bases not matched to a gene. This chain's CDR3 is CSVDLQGQYQETQYF. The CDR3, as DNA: TGCAGCGTTGACCTCCAGGGACAGTACCAAGAGACCCAGTACTTC.

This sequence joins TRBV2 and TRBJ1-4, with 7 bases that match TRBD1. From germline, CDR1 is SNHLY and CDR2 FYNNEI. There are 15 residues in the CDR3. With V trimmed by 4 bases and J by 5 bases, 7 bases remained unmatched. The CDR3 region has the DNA TGTGCCAGCAGTGGCCAGGGGGTTCGGAATGAAAAACTGTTTTTT. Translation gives CASSGQGVRNEKLFF.

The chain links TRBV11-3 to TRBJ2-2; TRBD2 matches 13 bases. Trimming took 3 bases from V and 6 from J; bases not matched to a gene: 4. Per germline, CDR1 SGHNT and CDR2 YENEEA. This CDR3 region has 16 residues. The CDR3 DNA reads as TGTGCCAGCAGCTTGCGACTAGCGGGGGGCCCCGGGGAGCTGTTTTTT. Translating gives CASSLRLAGGPGELFF. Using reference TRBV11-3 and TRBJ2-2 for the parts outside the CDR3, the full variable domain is EAGVVQSPRYKIIEKKQPVAFWCNPISGHNTLYWYLQNLGQGPELLIRYENEEAVDDSQLPKDRFSAERLKGVDSTLKIQPAELGDSAVYLCASSLRLAGGPGELFFGEGSRLTVL.

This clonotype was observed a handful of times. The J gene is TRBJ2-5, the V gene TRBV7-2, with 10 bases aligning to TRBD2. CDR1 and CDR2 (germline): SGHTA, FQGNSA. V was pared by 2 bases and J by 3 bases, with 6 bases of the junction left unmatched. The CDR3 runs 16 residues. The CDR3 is CASSLFSSGGEETQYF. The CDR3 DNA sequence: TGTGCCAGCAGCTTATTTTCTAGCGGGGGTGAAGAGACCCAGTACTTC.

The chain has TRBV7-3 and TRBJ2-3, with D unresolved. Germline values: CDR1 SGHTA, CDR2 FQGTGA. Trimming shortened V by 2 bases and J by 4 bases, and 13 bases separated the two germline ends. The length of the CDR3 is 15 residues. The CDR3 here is CASSLSPVSSDTQYF. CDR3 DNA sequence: TGTGCCAGCAGCTTATCTCCCGTTTCTTCAGATACGCAGTATTTT.

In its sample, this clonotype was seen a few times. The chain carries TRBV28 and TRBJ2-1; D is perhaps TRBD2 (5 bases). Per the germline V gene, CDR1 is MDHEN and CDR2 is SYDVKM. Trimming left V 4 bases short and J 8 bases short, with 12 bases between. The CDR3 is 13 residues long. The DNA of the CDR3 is TGTGCCAGCAGTTCCAGACGGGAATATGAGCAGTTCTTC. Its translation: CASSSRREYEQFF.

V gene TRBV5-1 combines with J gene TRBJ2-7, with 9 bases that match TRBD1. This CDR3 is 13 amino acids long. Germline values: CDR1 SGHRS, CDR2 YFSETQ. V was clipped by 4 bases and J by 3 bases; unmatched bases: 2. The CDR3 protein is CASSVDRGYEQYF. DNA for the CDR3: TGCGCCAGCAGCGTGGACAGGGGCTACGAGCAGTACTTC.

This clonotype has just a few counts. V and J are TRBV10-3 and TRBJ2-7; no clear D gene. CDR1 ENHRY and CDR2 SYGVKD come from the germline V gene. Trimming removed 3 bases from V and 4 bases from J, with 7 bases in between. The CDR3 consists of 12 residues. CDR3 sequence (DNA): TGTGCCATCAGTGATCCAGGTTACGAGCAGTACTTC. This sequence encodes CAISDPGYEQYF.